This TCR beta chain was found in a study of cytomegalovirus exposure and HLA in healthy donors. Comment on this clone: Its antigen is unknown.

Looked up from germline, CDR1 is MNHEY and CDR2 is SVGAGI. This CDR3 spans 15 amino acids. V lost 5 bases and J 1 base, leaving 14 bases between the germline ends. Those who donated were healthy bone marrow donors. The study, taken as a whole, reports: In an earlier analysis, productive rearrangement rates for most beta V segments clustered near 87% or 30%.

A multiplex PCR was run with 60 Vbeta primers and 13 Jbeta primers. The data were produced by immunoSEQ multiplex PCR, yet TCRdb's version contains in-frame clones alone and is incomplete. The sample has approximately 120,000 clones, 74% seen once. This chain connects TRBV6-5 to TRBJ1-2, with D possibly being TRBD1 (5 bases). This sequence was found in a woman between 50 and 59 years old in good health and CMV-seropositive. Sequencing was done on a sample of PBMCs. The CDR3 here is CASSATGGINYGYTF. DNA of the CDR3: TGTGCCAGCAGTGCTACCGGGGGTATTAACTATGGCTACACCTTC.